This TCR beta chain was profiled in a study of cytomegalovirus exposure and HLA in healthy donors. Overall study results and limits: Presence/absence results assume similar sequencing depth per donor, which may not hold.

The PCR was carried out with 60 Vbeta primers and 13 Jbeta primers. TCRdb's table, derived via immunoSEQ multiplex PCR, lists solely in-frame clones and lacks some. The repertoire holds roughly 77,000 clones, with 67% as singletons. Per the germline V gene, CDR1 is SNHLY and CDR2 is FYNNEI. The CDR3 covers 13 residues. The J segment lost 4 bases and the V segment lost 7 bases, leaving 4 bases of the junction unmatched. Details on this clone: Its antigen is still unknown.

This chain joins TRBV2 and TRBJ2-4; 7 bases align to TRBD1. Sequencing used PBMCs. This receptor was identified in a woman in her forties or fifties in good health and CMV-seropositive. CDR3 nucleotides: TGTGCCAGCACCCCGGGACAGAAAAACATTCAGTACTTC. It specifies CASTPGQKNIQYF.